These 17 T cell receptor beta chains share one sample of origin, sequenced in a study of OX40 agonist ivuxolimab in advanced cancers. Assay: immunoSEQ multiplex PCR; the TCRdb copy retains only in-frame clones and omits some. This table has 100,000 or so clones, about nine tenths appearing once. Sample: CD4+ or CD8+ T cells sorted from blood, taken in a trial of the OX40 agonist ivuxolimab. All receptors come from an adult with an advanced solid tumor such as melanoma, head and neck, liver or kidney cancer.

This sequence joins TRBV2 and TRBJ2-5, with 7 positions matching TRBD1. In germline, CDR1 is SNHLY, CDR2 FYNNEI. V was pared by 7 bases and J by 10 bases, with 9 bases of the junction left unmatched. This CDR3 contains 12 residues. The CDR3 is CASMGQSLGQYF. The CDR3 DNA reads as TGTGCCAGCATGGGACAGAGTTTGGGCCAGTACTTC.

The CDR3 DNA reads as TGTGCCAGCAGCCCAGGGGGTCGGACCTATCGCAGTGAGCAGTTCTTC. Residues: CASSPGGRTYRSEQFF. The rearrangement joins TRBV7-9 to TRBJ2-1; 7 bases are shared with TRBD1. The V gene end was trimmed by 5 bases and the J gene end by 9 bases; junction bases not matched to a gene: 16. CDR3 length: 16 amino acids. Germline lookup yields CDR1 SEHNR and CDR2 FQNEAQ (reference sequence).

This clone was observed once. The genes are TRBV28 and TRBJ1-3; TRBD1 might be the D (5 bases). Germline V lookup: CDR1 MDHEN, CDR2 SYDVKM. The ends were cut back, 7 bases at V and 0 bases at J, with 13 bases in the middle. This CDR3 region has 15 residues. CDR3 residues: CASKSGTSSGNTIYF. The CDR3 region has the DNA TGTGCCAGCAAGTCGGGGACGTCCTCTGGAAACACCATATATTTT. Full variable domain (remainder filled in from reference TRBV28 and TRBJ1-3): DVKVTQSSRYLVKRTGEKVFLECVQDMDHENMFWYRQDPGLGLRLIYFSYDVKMKEKGDIPEGYSVSREKKERFSLILESASTNQTSMYLCASKSGTSSGNTIYFGEGSWLTVV.

The CDR3 sequence is CASSLTGAVQETQYF. The DNA for the CDR3 is TGCGCCAGCAGCTTGACAGGGGCAGTTCAAGAGACCCAGTACTTC. The genes are TRBV5-1 and TRBJ2-5; TRBD1 matches at 7 bases. This CDR3 region has 15 residues. Germline V gene sequence: CDR1 SGHRS, CDR2 YFSETQ. Germline trimming cut 1 base from V and 2 bases from J; bases unmatched to any gene: 5.

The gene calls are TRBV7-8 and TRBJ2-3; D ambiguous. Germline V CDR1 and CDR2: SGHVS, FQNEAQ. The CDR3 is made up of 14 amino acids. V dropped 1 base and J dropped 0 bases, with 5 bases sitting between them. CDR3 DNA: TGTGCCAGCAGCTTAGGTCCTAGCACAGATACGCAGTATTTT. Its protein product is CASSLGPSTDTQYF.

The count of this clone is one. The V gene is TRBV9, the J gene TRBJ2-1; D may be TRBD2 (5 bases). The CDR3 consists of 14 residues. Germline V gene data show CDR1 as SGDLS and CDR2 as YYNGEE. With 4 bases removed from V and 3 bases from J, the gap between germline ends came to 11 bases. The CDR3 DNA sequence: TGTGCCAGCAGCTTTAGCGAGATCTACAATGAGCAGTTCTTC. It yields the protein CASSFSEIYNEQFF.

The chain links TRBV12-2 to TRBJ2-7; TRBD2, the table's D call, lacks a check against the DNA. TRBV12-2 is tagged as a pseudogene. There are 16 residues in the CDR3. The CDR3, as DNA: TGTGCAAGTCGCTTATGGGGTCTAGCGGGAAGGTACGAGCAGTACTTC. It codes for CASRLWGLAGRYEQYF.

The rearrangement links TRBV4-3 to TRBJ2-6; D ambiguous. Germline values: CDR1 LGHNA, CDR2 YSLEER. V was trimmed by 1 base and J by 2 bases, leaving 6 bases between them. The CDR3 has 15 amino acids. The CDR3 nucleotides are TGCGCCAGCAGCCAAGGACAAGCTGGGGCCAACGTCCTGACTTTC. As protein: CASSQGQAGANVLTF.

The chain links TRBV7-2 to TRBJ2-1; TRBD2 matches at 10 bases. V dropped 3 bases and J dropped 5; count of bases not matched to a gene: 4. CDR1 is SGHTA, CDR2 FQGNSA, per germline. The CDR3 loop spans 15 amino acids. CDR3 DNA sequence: TGTGCCAGCAGCTTGGCTGGACTAGCGGACAATGAGCAGTTCTTC. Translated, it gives CASSLAGLADNEQFF.

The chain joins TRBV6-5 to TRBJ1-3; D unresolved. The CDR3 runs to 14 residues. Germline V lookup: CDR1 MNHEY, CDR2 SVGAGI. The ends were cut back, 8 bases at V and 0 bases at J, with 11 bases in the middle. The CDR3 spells CASCPGSSGNTIYF. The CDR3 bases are TGTGCCAGCTGCCCGGGGAGCTCTGGAAACACCATATATTTT.

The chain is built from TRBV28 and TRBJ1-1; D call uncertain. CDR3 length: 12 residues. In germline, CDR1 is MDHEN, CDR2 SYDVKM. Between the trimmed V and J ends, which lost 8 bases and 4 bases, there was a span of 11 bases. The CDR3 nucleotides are TGTGCCAGCGAGGTCCCGGGCACTGAAGCTTTCTTT. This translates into CASEVPGTEAFF. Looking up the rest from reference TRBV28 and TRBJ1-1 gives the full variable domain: DVKVTQSSRYLVKRTGEKVFLECVQDMDHENMFWYRQDPGLGLRLIYFSYDVKMKEKGDIPEGYSVSREKKERFSLILESASTNQTSMYLCASEVPGTEAFFGQGTRLTVV.

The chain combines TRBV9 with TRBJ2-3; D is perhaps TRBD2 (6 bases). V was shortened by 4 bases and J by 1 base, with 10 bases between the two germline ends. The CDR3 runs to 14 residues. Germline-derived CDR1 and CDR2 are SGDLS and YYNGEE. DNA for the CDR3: TGTGCCAGCAGCCGGGACTCCCGCACAGATACGCAGTATTTT. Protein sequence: CASSRDSRTDTQYF.

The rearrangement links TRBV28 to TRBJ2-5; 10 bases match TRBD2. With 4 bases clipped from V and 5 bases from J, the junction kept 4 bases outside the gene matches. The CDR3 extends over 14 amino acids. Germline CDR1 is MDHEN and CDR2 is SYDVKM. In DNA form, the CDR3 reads TGTGCCAGCAGTTGGGGACTAGCGATGGAGACCCAGTACTTC. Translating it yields CASSWGLAMETQYF.

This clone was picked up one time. The CDR3 loop reads CASSGAGRTGHGYSGNTIYF. The CDR3 DNA reads as TGTGCCAGCAGCGGGGCGGGGCGGACCGGACATGGGTACTCTGGAAACACCATATATTTT. The gene calls are TRBV7-8 and TRBJ1-3; perhaps TRBD1 as D (5 bases). Trimming pared 5 bases from V and 0 bases from J, leaving 26 bases between. The CDR3 has 20 amino acids. CDR1 is SGHVS, CDR2 FQNEAQ, per germline. Supplemented by reference TRBV7-8 and TRBJ1-3, the full variable domain reads GAGVSQSPRYKVAKRGQDVALRCDPISGHVSLFWYQQALGQGPEFLTYFQNEAQLDKSGLPSDRFFAERPEGSVSTLKIQRTQQEDSAVYLCASSGAGRTGHGYSGNTIYFGEGSWLTVV.

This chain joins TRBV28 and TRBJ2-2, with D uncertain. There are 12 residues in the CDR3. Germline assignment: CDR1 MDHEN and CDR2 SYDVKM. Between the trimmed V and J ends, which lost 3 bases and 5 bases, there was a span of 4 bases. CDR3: CASSFNTGELFF. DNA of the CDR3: TGTGCCAGCAGTTTCAATACCGGGGAGCTGTTTTTT. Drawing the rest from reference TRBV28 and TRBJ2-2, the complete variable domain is DVKVTQSSRYLVKRTGEKVFLECVQDMDHENMFWYRQDPGLGLRLIYFSYDVKMKEKGDIPEGYSVSREKKERFSLILESASTNQTSMYLCASSFNTGELFFGEGSRLTVL.

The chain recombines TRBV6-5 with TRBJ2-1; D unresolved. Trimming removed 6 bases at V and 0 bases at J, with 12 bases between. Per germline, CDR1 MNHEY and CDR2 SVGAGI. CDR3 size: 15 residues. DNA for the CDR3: TGTGCCAGCAGGTCTACAGAGAGCTCCTACAATGAGCAGTTCTTC. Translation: CASRSTESSYNEQFF.

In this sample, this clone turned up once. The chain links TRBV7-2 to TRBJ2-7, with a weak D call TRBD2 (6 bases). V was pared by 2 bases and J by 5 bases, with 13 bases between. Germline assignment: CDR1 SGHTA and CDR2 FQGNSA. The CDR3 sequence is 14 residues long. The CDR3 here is CASSLQIWGDEQYF. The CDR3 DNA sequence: TGTGCCAGCAGCTTACAAATTTGGGGGGACGAGCAGTACTTC.